Listed below are T cell receptor beta chains from one sample, sequenced in a study of T-cell memory formation after mild COVID-19. TCRdb ran MiXCR on the 5' RACE reads and lists one entry per CDR3 protein. The sample shows around 250,000 distinct CDR3 sequences, 15% to 20% of them seen only once. The sample consisted of PBMCs or a T cell subset sorted from them (not recorded which). These receptors were collected from a man in his late teens or twenties who had mild COVID-19 (a few samples of this study predate the infection). Cell type and time point are not known. CDR3s leave out the opening cysteine and the closing phenylalanine or tryptophan. Fields, in order: V gene, clone size, J gene, CDR3 protein. The size field is filled for only some rows; it gives once, few, many or a size class.

>TRBV5-1|.|TRBJ2-7
ASSLEWASYEQY
>TRBV5-5|.|TRBJ1-2
ASSSTGANNYGYT
>TRBV4-1|few|TRBJ1-2
ASSQDGGPNGYT
>TRBV7-9|.|TRBJ1-6
ASSLVQGVRSPLH
>TRBV7-9|.|TRBJ1-1
ASSFGGLTEAF
>TRBV12-3/TRBV12-4|.|TRBJ2-2
ASSFRVTGELF
>TRBV7-3|.|TRBJ2-1
ASSLGRGGNEQF
>TRBV7-6|.|TRBJ1-4
ASSPQGYEKLF
>TRBV6-5|many|TRBJ2-7
ASSYNSGTGMNEQY
>TRBV19|.|TRBJ2-7
ATRGQSSYEQY
>TRBV6-1|.|TRBJ2-2
ASSEVGGAGELF
>TRBV12-3/TRBV12-4|few|TRBJ2-2
ASSLFAPGELF
>TRBV4-1|.|TRBJ2-3
ASSRTLYGSGTDTQY
>TRBV12-3/TRBV12-4|.|TRBJ1-1
ASSPSSGFTEAF
>TRBV29-1|.|TRBJ2-5
SVEASGTAQETQY
>TRBV25-1|few|TRBJ2-6
ASSPTGTVNVLT
>TRBV2|.|TRBJ1-5
ASSDPGGDSQPQH
>TRBV6-5|.|TRBJ2-7
ASSYMGQGGREQY
>TRBV6-5|few|TRBJ2-3
ASSYSIGLAVGDTQY
>TRBV6-5|many|TRBJ2-7
ASSYSGIAVYEQY
>TRBV4-1|few|TRBJ2-2
ASSQDLGTRAGELF
>TRBV14|.|TRBJ1-4
ASSQGRTNEKLF
>TRBV6-5|.|TRBJ2-6
ASSLDRISGANVLT
>TRBV7-9|many|TRBJ2-3
ASSFRTSEVTDTQY
>TRBV4-3|.|TRBJ2-1
ASSQARAGEQF
>TRBV7-3|.|TRBJ1-2
ASSSTVDGSSPYT
>TRBV5-1|few|TRBJ2-2
ASSLLGGPTIGELF
>TRBV5-1|few|TRBJ2-1
ASTSGGQGGGAEQF
>TRBV19|.|TRBJ2-1
ASRAGLAGYNEQF
>TRBV7-9|.|TRBJ1-6
ASSLGSAVGLASPLH
>TRBV7-2|.|TRBJ2-1
AVVVGEQF
>TRBV14|few|TRBJ2-5
ASSQQLQETQY
>TRBV5-1|few|TRBJ2-5
ASSLMGTSGKETQY
>TRBV20-1|.|TRBJ2-1
SARAKQGWNNEQF
>TRBV7-2|few|TRBJ2-5
ASSPGQARQETQY
>TRBV30|.|TRBJ2-1
AWGGGDPGNEQF
>TRBV12-3/TRBV12-4|few|TRBJ2-5
ASSGLHLETQY
>TRBV24-1|.|TRBJ2-5
ATSGGTAETQY
>TRBV5-5|few|TRBJ2-2
ASSYTNTGELF
>TRBV15|.|TRBJ2-3
ATSRERGGDTQY
>TRBV5-5|many|TRBJ2-3
ASSWDTQY
>TRBV6-1|.|TRBJ2-7
ASRWETGGYEQY
>TRBV20-1|many|TRBJ2-1
SAPPGLAGFEQF
>TRBV1|.|TRBJ1-5
TSSQVGEEDSNQPQH
>TRBV4-3|.|TRBJ2-5
ASSQDLFRETQY
>TRBV7-8|few|TRBJ2-2
ASSNNDREVVAGELF
>TRBV20-1|.|TRBJ2-1
SATLEGEQF
>TRBV5-1|.|TRBJ1-6
ASSWTGLNSPLH